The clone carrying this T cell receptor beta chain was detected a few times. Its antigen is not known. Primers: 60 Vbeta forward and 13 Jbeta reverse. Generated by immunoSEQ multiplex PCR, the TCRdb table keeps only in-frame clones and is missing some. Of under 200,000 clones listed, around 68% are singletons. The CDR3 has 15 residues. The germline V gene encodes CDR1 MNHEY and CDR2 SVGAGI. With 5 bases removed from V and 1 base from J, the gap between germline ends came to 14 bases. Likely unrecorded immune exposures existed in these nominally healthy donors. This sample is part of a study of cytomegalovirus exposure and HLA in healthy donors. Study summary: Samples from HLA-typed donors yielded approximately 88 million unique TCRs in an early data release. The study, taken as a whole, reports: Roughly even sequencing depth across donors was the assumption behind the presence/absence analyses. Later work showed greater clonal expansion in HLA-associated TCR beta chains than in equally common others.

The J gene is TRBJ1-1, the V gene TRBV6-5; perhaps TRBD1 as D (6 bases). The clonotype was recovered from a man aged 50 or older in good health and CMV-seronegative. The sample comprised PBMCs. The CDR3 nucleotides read TGTGCCAGCAGTAGAAGGTCGACAGGGAACACTGAAGCTTTCTTT. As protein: CASSRRSTGNTEAFF.